The rows below give T cell receptor beta chains drawn from one sample of a study of chemoradiotherapy in HPV16-positive cancers. Clones were sequenced by immunoSEQ multiplex PCR, and TCRdb holds only the in-frame ones, with some missing. The table has 1,500 to 2,000 clones, around nine tenths seen once; the top ten hold about an eighth. The source was tumor tissue, collected from a patient who underwent chemoradiotherapy. The origin of the receptors is a human donor with HPV-associated anogenital cancer. CDR3s include the opening cysteine and the closing phenylalanine or tryptophan. D genes are given only for firm matches. Expanded clones get a size class; other rows say once, few or many, or leave the size out.

V	D	J	length	size	CDR3	DNA
TRBV2	-	TRBJ1-1	14	-	CAPKEGRVNTEAFF	TGTGCCCCCAAAGAGGGGAGGGTGAACACTGAAGCTTTCTTT
TRBV4-3	-	TRBJ1-5	13	-	CASSQGELQPQHF	TGCGCCAGCAGCCAAGGCGAACTGCAGCCCCAGCATTTT
TRBV11-3	TRBD1	TRBJ2-7	16	-	CASSSSKGQGSYEQYF	TGTGCCAGCAGCTCCAGCAAGGGACAGGGATCCTACGAGCAGTACTTC
TRBV7-6	TRBD2	TRBJ2-5	17	-	CASSLMIAGGSQETQYF	TGTGCCAGCAGCTTAATGATAGCGGGGGGCAGCCAAGAGACCCAGTACTTC
TRBV7-6	-	TRBJ2-3	14	-	CASSVSPSTDTQYF	TGTGCCAGCAGCGTATCCCCTAGCACAGATACGCAGTATTTT
TRBV28	-	TRBJ1-5	14	-	CASSLPPSNQPQHF	TGTGCCAGCAGTCTACCGCCAAGCAATCAGCCCCAGCATTTT
TRBV2	TRBD1	TRBJ2-3	16	-	CASSGDRVTSTDTQYF	TGTGCCAGCAGTGGGGACAGGGTTACTAGCACAGATACGCAGTATTTT
TRBV10-3	TRBD2	TRBJ2-1	15	-	CAISEGLAGRLKQFF	TGTGCCATCAGTGAGGGACTAGCGGGGAGGCTGAAGCAGTTCTTC
TRBV28	TRBD1	TRBJ2-7	17	-	CATFGQGIVDGDYEQYF	TGTGCCACTTTCGGACAGGGTATTGTGGACGGAGACTACGAGCAGTACTTC
TRBV5-4	TRBD2	TRBJ2-1	17	-	CASSQKRSGRSENEQFF	TGTGCCAGCAGCCAGAAACGTAGCGGGAGATCTGAGAATGAGCAGTTCTTC
TRBV6-6	TRBD1	TRBJ2-3	15	-	CASSPRGTATDTQYF	TGTGCCAGCAGCCCACGTGGGACAGCCACAGATACGCAGTATTTT
TRBV6-5	TRBD1	TRBJ1-2	11	-	CASTQGASYTF	TGTGCCAGCACGCAGGGGGCTAGCTACACCTTC
TRBV11-3	-	TRBJ1-2	13	-	CASSFPDHYGYTF	TGTGCCAGCAGCTTTCCGGATCACTATGGCTACACCTTC
TRBV7-8	-	TRBJ2-3	11	-	CASRGADTQYF	TGTGCCAGCAGGGGGGCCGATACGCAGTATTTT
TRBV6-5	-	TRBJ1-1	14	-	CASSYSRTNTEAFF	TGTGCCAGCAGTTACTCCCGGACAAACACTGAAGCTTTCTTT
TRBV7-3	-	TRBJ1-6	15	-	CASSLTPGNNSPLHF	TGTGCCAGCAGCTTAACGCCAGGGAATAATTCACCCCTCCACTTT
TRBV9	TRBD1	TRBJ2-6	15	-	CASRSGGTGANVLTF	TGTGCCAGCAGATCAGGGGGCACTGGGGCCAACGTCCTGACTTTC
TRBV5-8	-	TRBJ2-7	17	-	CASSYLTRGANTYEQYF	TGTGCCAGCAGCTATTTGACCCGCGGGGCCAACACCTACGAGCAGTACTTC
TRBV19	-	TRBJ1-1	13	-	CASSFNSNTEAFF	TGTGCCAGTAGTTTTAACTCGAACACTGAAGCTTTCTTT
TRBV5-1	-	TRBJ1-2	15	-	CASSLARGEFDGYTF	TGCGCCAGCAGCTTGGCGCGGGGCGAGTTCGATGGCTACACCTTC
TRBV4-1	TRBD1	TRBJ2-1	16	-	CASSQGVTGVNNEQFF	TGCGCCAGCAGCCAAGGGGTGACAGGGGTAAACAATGAGCAGTTCTTC
TRBV25-1	-	TRBJ1-6	13	-	CASSEYVGSPLHF	TGTGCCAGCAGTGAATACGTCGGATCACCCCTCCACTTT
TRBV7-2	-	TRBJ2-7	18	-	CASSSWKYPGTDAVEQYF	TGTGCCAGCAGCTCATGGAAATACCCCGGGACGGACGCCGTAGAGCAGTACTTC
TRBV28	TRBD1	TRBJ1-6	13	-	CASLGQGNSPLHF	TGTGCCAGCCTGGGACAGGGGAATTCACCCCTCCACTTT
TRBV11-3	TRBD1	TRBJ2-2	17	once	CASSLGMGQGATGELFF	TGTGCCAGCAGCTTAGGGATGGGACAGGGAGCTACCGGGGAGCTGTTTTTT
TRBV6-1	TRBD1	TRBJ1-1	15	-	CASSEAGTGYTEAFF	TGTGCCAGCAGTGAAGCCGGGACAGGGTACACTGAAGCTTTCTTT
TRBV7-9	-	TRBJ2-5	15	-	CASSLAIASQETQYF	TGTGCCAGCAGCTTAGCGATTGCCTCCCAAGAGACCCAGTACTTC
TRBV6-6	-	TRBJ2-3	12	-	CASSYMGDTQYF	TGTGCCAGCAGTTACATGGGGGATACGCAGTATTTT
TRBV5-1	TRBD2	TRBJ2-3	18	-	CASSSGLAGPKPTDTQYF	TGCGCCAGCAGCTCTGGACTAGCGGGCCCCAAGCCTACAGATACGCAGTATTTT
TRBV11-3	-	TRBJ2-2	15	-	CASSLGGAFTGELFF	TGTGCCAGCAGCTTAGGGGGGGCCTTCACCGGGGAGCTGTTTTTT
TRBV5-1	-	TRBJ1-2	13	-	CASSLRVGYGYTF	TGCGCCAGCAGCCTACGGGTGGGCTATGGCTACACCTTC
TRBV18	TRBD1	TRBJ2-1	17	once	CASSPQNGQGSYNEQFF	TGTGCCAGCTCACCACAAAATGGACAGGGCTCCTACAATGAGCAGTTCTTC
TRBV18	-	TRBJ2-5	11	-	CASSKEETQYF	TGTGCCAGCTCGAAAGAAGAGACCCAGTACTTC
TRBV6-5	TRBD1	TRBJ1-4	15	-	CASSYRGQGNEKLFF	TGTGCCAGCAGTTATAGGGGGCAGGGGAATGAAAAACTGTTTTTT
TRBV10-1	-	TRBJ1-6	13	-	CASQSSYNSPLHF	TGCGCCAGCCAGAGCTCCTATAATTCACCCCTCCACTTT
TRBV14	-	TRBJ2-7	15	-	CASSQELAVPYEQYF	TGTGCCAGCAGCCAAGAATTAGCCGTTCCCTACGAGCAGTACTTC
TRBV5-1	-	TRBJ1-1	16	few	CASSPGGGGQGTEAFF	TGCGCCAGCAGCCCGGGAGGTGGGGGGCAGGGCACTGAAGCTTTCTTT
TRBV14	-	TRBJ2-7	14	-	CASSPHLGLVEQYF	TGTGCCAGCAGCCCTCACTTGGGGCTGGTCGAGCAGTACTTC
TRBV7-8	-	TRBJ1-2	16	-	CASSPRGFGESYGYTF	TGTGCCAGCAGCCCCCGAGGGTTTGGGGAGAGCTATGGCTACACCTTC
TRBV9	TRBD1	TRBJ2-1	14	-	CASSLAYRGNEQFF	TGTGCCAGCAGCCTTGCGTACAGGGGTAATGAGCAGTTCTTC
TRBV6-5	TRBD1	TRBJ1-2	14	few	CASQFRTGGGGYTF	TGTGCCAGCCAATTTAGGACAGGGGGAGGTGGCTACACCTTC
TRBV5-1	TRBD1	TRBJ1-1	18	-	CASTQKEGFEGGRTEAFF	TGCGCCAGCACGCAAAAAGAAGGGTTTGAAGGGGGCCGGACTGAAGCTTTCTTT
TRBV6-5	-	TRBJ2-7	11	-	CASSYGFEQYF	TGTGCCAGCAGTTACGGCTTCGAGCAGTACTTC
TRBV6-5	-	TRBJ1-1	15	-	CASSYHTGRVTEAFF	TGTGCCAGCAGTTACCATACAGGGAGAGTCACTGAAGCTTTCTTT